This is a list of T cell receptor beta chains from one sample in a study of T cell responses to AZD1222 COVID-19 vaccine. The table came from immunoSEQ multiplex PCR; TCRdb's copy has only in-frame clones and leaves some out. The table has about 180,000 clones, over 90% seen once. The sequencing used peripheral blood, collected 28 days after the second AZD1222 dose. All receptors derive from an adult who received the AZD1222 COVID-19 vaccine. The CDR3 runs from the conserved cysteine through the conserved F or W.

j_call	v_call	cdr3_aa
TRBJ1-2	TRBV5-4	CASSSPGQGYGYTF
TRBJ2-7	TRBV6-6	CASSYSVSYEQYF
TRBJ1-1	TRBV6-2/TRBV6-3	CASSSRYGGRDTEAFF
TRBJ2-7	TRBV7-9	CASSFDRLYEQYF
TRBJ2-7	TRBV9	CASSEGTSGGREQYF
TRBJ2-7	TRBV3-1/TRBV3-2	CASSQGLGLADEQYF
TRBJ1-6	TRBV7-8	CASSLGTGGGFSPLHF
TRBJ1-5	TRBV23-1	CARARDRNFSNQPQHF
TRBJ1-2	TRBV12-3/TRBV12-4	CASSTTGPYGYTF
TRBJ2-3	TRBV10-1	CASSAGATDTQYF
TRBJ2-5	TRBV2	CASGGEQETQYF
TRBJ1-3	TRBV9	CASSVGGTRNTIYF
TRBJ1-2	TRBV27	CASRLRYTTGPDGYTF
TRBJ2-3	TRBV29-1	CSVEPGQGRTDTQYF
TRBJ2-5	TRBV18	CASSWTEQETQYF
TRBJ1-1	TRBV11-3	CASSFSRESEAFF
TRBJ1-5	TRBV18	CASSPGGSAQPQHF
TRBJ1-1	TRBV5-5	CASSLVLGTEAFF
TRBJ2-5	TRBV11-2	CASSVPGGRETQYF
TRBJ1-5	TRBV12-5	CASGLGSSGPQHF
TRBJ1-6	TRBV6-5	CASSPGQLSPLHF
TRBJ1-5	TRBV7-2	CASSLWAGGGNQPQHF
TRBJ1-6	TRBV13	CASSLRTGGGSPLHF
TRBJ2-7	TRBV10-2	CASTQLAGRTYEQYF
TRBJ2-7	TRBV4-1	CASSQGQGREQYF
TRBJ1-6	TRBV5-1	CASSDGLIGNYNSPLHF
TRBJ1-5	TRBV19	CASIARGRGNQPQHF
TRBJ2-2	TRBV9	CASSVGLPRDPNTGELFF
TRBJ1-2	TRBV12-2	CASRLNGRGSRHGYTF
TRBJ1-3	TRBV30	CAWSQVFGNTIYF
TRBJ1-1	TRBV6-4	CASITVGRDLHQVEAFF
TRBJ2-2	TRBV18	CASSPGTSGNTGELFF
TRBJ2-5	TRBV5-8	CASSPRTSGMRETQYF
TRBJ1-2	TRBV27	CASIGLRGDLYGYTF
TRBJ2-2	TRBV10-3	CAISVPNRGRSTGELFF
TRBJ2-5	TRBV28	CASSPSDWGQETQYF
TRBJ1-3	TRBV7-2	CASSWGQARNTIYF
TRBJ2-5	TRBV4-3	CASSTTAVGETQYF
TRBJ1-5	TRBV19	CASRSYHSNQPQHF
TRBJ1-2	TRBV28	CASSQGYGYTF
TRBJ1-2	TRBV19	CASIRQAEGYGYTF
TRBJ1-1	TRBV19	CASSPGTTEAFF
TRBJ1-1	TRBV12-2	CASRLEGQGPENTEAFF
TRBJ1-2	TRBV5-4	CASSLGGQGVYGYTF
TRBJ2-5	TRBV3-1/TRBV3-2	CASSQEGRLPGETQYF
TRBJ2-5	TRBV5-4	CASSPSGGQETQYF
TRBJ1-2	TRBV6-2/TRBV6-3	CASSWTDYGYTF
TRBJ1-2	TRBV20-1	CSASRQGLSYGYTF
TRBJ2-3	TRBV30	CAGRLAGADTQYF
TRBJ2-6	TRBV29-1	CSVDGGSGANVLTF
TRBJ2-3	TRBV19	CASSPIYTDTQYF
TRBJ1-2	TRBV2	CASRQDLGGYTF
TRBJ1-2	TRBV27	CASSPIIGQGGYTF
TRBJ2-1	TRBV7-2	CASSFGQKNEQFF
TRBJ2-5	TRBV27	CASSLRVGETQYF
TRBJ1-2	TRBV30	CAWSVGGSRRTF
TRBJ2-1	TRBV28	CASRPTGGRNEQFF
TRBJ2-2	TRBV18	CASSSTNLAGETGELFF
TRBJ2-3	TRBV7-7	CASSLKAGGDTQYF